The 5 T cell receptor beta chains reported below all come from one sample, sequenced in a study of molecular identifiers for immune sequencing clone quantification. A single record per CDR3 protein comes from TCRdb applying MiXCR to the PCR reads. In the table there are roughly 630,000 distinct CDR3 sequences, 25% of which are singletons. Sequencing used naive CD8+ T cells from blood, with Jurkat cell RNA spiked in. As to subset: FACS-sorted CD8+CD4-CCR7+CD45RA+ naive T cells. The receptors were gathered from a human donor in good health. Some libraries in this study had Jurkat cell RNA spiked in.

This clonotype was counted many times. CDR3 nucleotides: TGTGCCAGCAGCCCCACCGTGGGGGCTCCCTACGAGCAGTACTTC. It yields the protein CASSPTVGAPYEQYF. The chain has TRBV7-9 and TRBJ2-7; the D gene is possibly TRBD1 (6 bases). V gave up 5 bases and J gave up 2 bases, with 16 bases separating them. This CDR3 comprises 15 residues. The germline V gene has CDR1 SEHNR and CDR2 FQNEAQ (reference sequence).

In its sample, this clonotype was seen many times. The chain is built from TRBV5-1 and TRBJ2-7; TRBD2 agrees at 9 bases. This CDR3 contains 15 residues. Trimming at V came to 5 bases and at J to 5 bases, leaving 11 bases not matched to a gene. Germline-derived CDR1 and CDR2 are SGHRS and YFSETQ. CDR3 sequence (DNA): TGCGCCAGCAGGTTTAGCGGGAGCCGAGGGGACGAGCAGTACTTC. This gives the protein CASRFSGSRGDEQYF.

Concerning this clonotype itself: A much bigger clone sits one base away, suggesting this may be a read error. J is TRBJ1-5 and V is TRBV28; D gene uncertain. The CDR3 loop spans 15 amino acids. CDR1 and CDR2 (germline): MDHEN, SYDVKM. V was trimmed by 0 bases and J by 7 bases, leaving 13 bases between them. CDR3 residues: CASSLWREDAQPQHF. The CDR3 DNA is TGTGCCAGCAGTTTATGGCGGGAGGATGCGCAGCCCCAGCATTTT.

The chain is built from TRBV10-3 and TRBJ1-1; no clear D. Germline assignment: CDR1 ENHRY and CDR2 SYGVKD. Trimming took 3 bases from V and 0 from J, leaving 5 bases between them. The CDR3 covers 13 residues. CDR3 residues: CAISDGMNTEAFF. CDR3 bases: TGTGCCATCAGTGATGGGATGAACACTGAAGCTTTCTTT.

Notes on this clonotype: Just one base apart from a much larger clone, this may be a read error. The chain combines TRBV5-1 with TRBJ1-1, with 8 bases that match TRBD1. The CDR3 extends over 15 amino acids. The J segment lost 3 bases and the V segment lost 7 bases, leaving 11 bases of the junction unmatched. Germline CDR1 SGHRS, CDR2 YFSETQ. CDR3 DNA: TGCGCCAGCGGCCAAACGGGACAGGCTGACACTGAAGCTTTCTTT. This translates into CASGQTGQADTEAFF.